The 14 T cell receptor beta chains below come from one sample, sequenced in a study of monozygotic twins with inflammatory bowel disease. TCRdb reworked the 5' RACE reads into one entry per CDR3 protein, no DNA. The sample data list 150,000 to 200,000 distinct CDR3 sequences. Sequenced: blood. The receptors shown here come from a human donor with ulcerative colitis or Crohn's disease, or a healthy co-twin of an affected twin (not recorded which).

The chain links TRBV11-2 to TRBJ2-1; TCRdb picks TRBD1, but there is no DNA to check that call. The CDR3 extends over 13 amino acids. The germline V gene has CDR1 SGHAT and CDR2 FQNNGV. CDR3 in amino acids: CASSSDRANEQFF.

V gene TRBV10-2 combines with J gene TRBJ2-4. The CDR3 is 14 residues long. Germline V gene lookup returns CDR1 WSHSY and CDR2 SAAADI. The CDR3 sequence: CASSDLAGKNIQYF.

The rearrangement links TRBV6-5 to TRBJ1-2; the TCRdb D gene call, TRBD1, has no DNA to confirm it. Germline V lookup: CDR1 MNHEY, CDR2 SVGAGI. The CDR3 is 15 residues long. CDR3 loop: CPSSFSQGANYGYTF.

This chain uses TRBV20-1 with TRBJ1-6. Germline V gene data show CDR1 as DFQATT and CDR2 as SNEGSKA (reference sequence). There are 12 residues in the CDR3. This CDR3 reads CSARDPNSPLHF.

The chain joins TRBV7-8 to TRBJ2-2; the D call of TRBD2 rests on TCRdb alone, since no DNA is present to check it. This CDR3 spans 17 amino acids. The germline V gene encodes CDR1 SGHVS and CDR2 FQNEAQ. The CDR3 region is CASSILSGRGRTGDLFF.

The chain uses TRBV20-1 and TRBJ2-5. This CDR3 region has 15 residues. Germline loops: CDR1 DFQATT, CDR2 SNEGSKA (reference sequence). CDR3 protein: CSARVNRLAQETQYF.

V usage is TRBV7-9 and J usage is TRBJ2-7; TCRdb's D call of TRBD1 is untestable without DNA. The CDR3 extends over 13 amino acids. Germline V gene lookup returns CDR1 SEHNR and CDR2 FQNEAQ (reference sequence). CDR3 sequence: CASSPPTDYEQYF.

This rearrangement joins TRBV6-5 to TRBJ1-6. The CDR3 spans 16 residues. Germline V CDR1 and CDR2: MNHEY, SVGAGI. Here the CDR3 reads CASSYRGSSYNSPLHF.

The V gene is TRBV7-2, the J gene TRBJ2-7; TCRdb's assignment of TRBD2 cannot be checked, as there is no DNA. Germline assignment: CDR1 SGHTA and CDR2 FQGNSA. The CDR3 extends over 17 amino acids. The CDR3 region is CASSLAESRFRHYEQYF.

CDR3 sequence: CASSLVGPSGANVLTF. The chain carries TRBV5-1 and TRBJ2-6. Looked up from germline, CDR1 is SGHRS and CDR2 is YFSETQ. CDR3 length: 16 residues.

J is TRBJ2-7 and V is TRBV20-1; no DNA is available, so the TRBD1 call from TCRdb remains unchecked. This CDR3 is 14 amino acids long. Germline V CDR1 and CDR2: DFQATT, SNEGSKA (reference sequence). CDR3 residues: CSAYRDSPPYEQYF.

The V gene is TRBV7-6, the J gene TRBJ1-6. Per the germline V gene, CDR1 is SGHVS and CDR2 is FNYEAQ. This CDR3 comprises 21 residues. The CDR3 here is CASSLFPPGFVDSHSYSPLHF.

The V and J genes are TRBV6-5 and TRBJ2-1. The CDR3 spans 14 residues. Per germline, CDR1 MNHEY and CDR2 SVGAGI. Here the CDR3 reads CASSLIGVHNEQFF.

The genes are TRBV7-2 and TRBJ1-2; TCRdb's D call, TRBD1, is unchecked because there is no DNA. The CDR3 extends over 14 amino acids. Germline-derived CDR1 and CDR2 are SGHTA and FQGNSA. The chain's CDR3 is CASSLEGQGTGYTF.